Below, one T cell receptor (beta chain) is given with its context. This CDR3 contains 11 residues. V was cut by 6 bases and J by 5 bases, with 7 bases left in between. Using immunoSEQ multiplex PCR, the repertoire was profiled, and TCRdb retains in-frame clones only, with some absent. The sample shows under 95,000 clones, more than 75% of them seen only once. The sample belongs to a study of blood T cell repertoires in COVID-19. The chain combines TRBV12-3 or TRBV12-4 with TRBJ1-1; unclear D gene. The source of this sequence is a human donor with acute or convalescent COVID-19. The donor label of this sample is uncertain. Material: peripheral blood. The CDR3 DNA reads TGTGCCAGCAGCCGGACTACTGAAGCTTTCTTT. The encoded protein is CASSRTTEAFF.